This TCR beta chain was captured in a study of spatial heterogeneity in lung cancer. A single record per CDR3 protein comes from TCRdb applying MiXCR to the 5' RACE reads. The data hold approximately 82,000 distinct CDR3 sequences, with around 13% observed a single time. This clonotype was counted at least ten times. Its cognate antigen is unknown. V dropped 0 bases and J dropped 0 bases, with 9 bases sitting between them. The CDR3 length is 14 residues. The germline V gene has CDR1 SQVTM and CDR2 ANQGSEA. Findings and limits, study-wide: In blood, ubiquitous expanded tumor TCRs appeared more at resection than follow-up.

The sample's time point: sample taken at primary tumor resection. Whole RNA was taken from tumor, nontumor lung or frozen PBMC; it was then sequenced unsorted. The chain has TRBV29-1 and TRBJ2-7, with D hard to call. The clonotype comes from a male donor with early-stage non-small cell lung cancer. Sample: PBMCs, taken at surgery. The CDR3 spells CSVEDSRSSYEQYF. In DNA form, the CDR3 reads TGCAGCGTTGAAGATTCTCGTAGCTCCTACGAGCAGTACTTC.